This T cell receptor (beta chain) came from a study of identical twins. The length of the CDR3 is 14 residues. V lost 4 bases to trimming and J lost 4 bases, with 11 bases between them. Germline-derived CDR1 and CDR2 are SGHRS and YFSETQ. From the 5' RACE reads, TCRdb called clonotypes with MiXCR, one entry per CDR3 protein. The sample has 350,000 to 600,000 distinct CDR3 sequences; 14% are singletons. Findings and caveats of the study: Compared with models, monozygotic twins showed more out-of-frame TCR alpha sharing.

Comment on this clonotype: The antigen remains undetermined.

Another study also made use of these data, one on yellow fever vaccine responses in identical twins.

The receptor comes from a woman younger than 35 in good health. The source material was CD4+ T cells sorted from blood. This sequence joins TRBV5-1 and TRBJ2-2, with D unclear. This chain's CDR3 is CASSAPYGTGELFF. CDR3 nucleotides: TGCGCCAGCAGCGCGCCATATGGCACCGGGGAGCTGTTTTTT.